This T cell receptor (beta chain) was found in a study of blood T cell repertoires in COVID-19. Background on the study: The United States, Italy and Spain supplied acute and convalescent COVID-19 samples. Nucleic acid was either cDNA or gDNA, and it came from T cells, B-cell-depleted T cells, or PBMCs.

Germline loops: CDR1 SEHNR, CDR2 FQNEAQ (reference sequence). The V end was cut by 0 bases, the J end by 3 bases, with 8 bases between. CDR3 length equals 14 residues. Per the authors' pipeline: Reference gene primer amplification yielded estimated nucleated cell counts. The data were produced by immunoSEQ multiplex PCR, yet TCRdb's version contains in-frame clones alone and is incomplete. The DNA was the basis for D and trimming; V, J and clone size are from that table. The sample has about 340,000 clones; 87% are singletons. The chain recombines TRBV7-9 with TRBJ1-1, with D possibly TRBD1 on 5 matching bases. This TCR was sampled from a woman between 50 and 59 years old with COVID-19, enrolled during active disease. The sequenced sample consisted of peripheral blood. CDR3 loop: CASSLAQGDTEAFF. The CDR3 DNA is TGTGCCAGCAGCTTAGCGCAGGGTGACACTGAAGCTTTCTTT.